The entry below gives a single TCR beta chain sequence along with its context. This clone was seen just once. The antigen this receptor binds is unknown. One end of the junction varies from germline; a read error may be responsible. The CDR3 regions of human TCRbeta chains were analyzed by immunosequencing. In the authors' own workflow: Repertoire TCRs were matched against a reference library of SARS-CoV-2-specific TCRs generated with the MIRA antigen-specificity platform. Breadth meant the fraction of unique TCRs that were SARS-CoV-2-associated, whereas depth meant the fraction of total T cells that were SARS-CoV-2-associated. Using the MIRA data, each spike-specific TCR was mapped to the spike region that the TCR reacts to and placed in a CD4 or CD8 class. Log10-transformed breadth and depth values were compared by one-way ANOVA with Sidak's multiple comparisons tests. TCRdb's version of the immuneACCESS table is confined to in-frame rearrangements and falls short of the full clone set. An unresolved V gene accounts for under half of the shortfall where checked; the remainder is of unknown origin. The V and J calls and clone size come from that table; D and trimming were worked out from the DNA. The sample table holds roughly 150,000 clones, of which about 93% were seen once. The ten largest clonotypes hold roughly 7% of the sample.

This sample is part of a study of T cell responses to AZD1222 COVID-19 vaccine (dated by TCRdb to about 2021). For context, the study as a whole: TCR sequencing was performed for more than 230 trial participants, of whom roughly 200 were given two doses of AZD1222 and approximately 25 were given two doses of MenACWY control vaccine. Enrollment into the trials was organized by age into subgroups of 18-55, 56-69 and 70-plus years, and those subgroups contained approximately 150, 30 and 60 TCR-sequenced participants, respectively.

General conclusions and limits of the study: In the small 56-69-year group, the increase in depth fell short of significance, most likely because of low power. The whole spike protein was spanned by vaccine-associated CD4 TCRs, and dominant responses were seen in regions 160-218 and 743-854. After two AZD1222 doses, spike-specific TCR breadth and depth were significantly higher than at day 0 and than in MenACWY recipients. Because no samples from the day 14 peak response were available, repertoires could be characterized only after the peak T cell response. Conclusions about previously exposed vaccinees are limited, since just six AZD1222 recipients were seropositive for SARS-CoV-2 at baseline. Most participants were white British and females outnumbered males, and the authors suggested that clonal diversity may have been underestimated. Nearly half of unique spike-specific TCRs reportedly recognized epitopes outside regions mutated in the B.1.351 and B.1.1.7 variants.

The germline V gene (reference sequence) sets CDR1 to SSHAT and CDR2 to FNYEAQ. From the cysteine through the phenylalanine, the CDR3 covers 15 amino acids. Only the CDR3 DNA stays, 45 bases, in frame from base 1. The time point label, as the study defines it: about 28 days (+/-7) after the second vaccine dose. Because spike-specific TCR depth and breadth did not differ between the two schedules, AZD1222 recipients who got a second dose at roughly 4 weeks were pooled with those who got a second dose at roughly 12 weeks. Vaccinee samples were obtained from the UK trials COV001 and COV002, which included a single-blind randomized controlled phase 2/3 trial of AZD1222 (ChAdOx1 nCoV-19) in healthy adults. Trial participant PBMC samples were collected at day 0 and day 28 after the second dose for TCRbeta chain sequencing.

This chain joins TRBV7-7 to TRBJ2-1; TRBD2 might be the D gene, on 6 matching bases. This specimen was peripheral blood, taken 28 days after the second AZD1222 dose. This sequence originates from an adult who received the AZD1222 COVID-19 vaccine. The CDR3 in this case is CASSLEGREYNEQFF. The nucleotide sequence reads TGTGCTAGCAGCTTGGAGGGCAGGGAATACAATGAGCAGTTCTTC.